This paragraph covers one TCR beta chain sequence. Its antigen is undetermined. Autoimmunity was present in every CD3G-deficient patient, worse in two. Patients, 2 to 39 years old, had expanded memory T-cell proportions. The PCR used 52 TRBV and 13 TRBJ primers. Data came from immunoSEQ multiplex PCR; TCRdb stores just in-frame clones and leaves some out. The sample holds a few thousand clones, roughly four fifths seen once. The sample originates from a study of regulatory T cells. Study-wide results and limits: In patients, unique TRB V-J pairs were restricted and V/J usage skewed, especially in Tregs.

V gave up 6 bases and J gave up 10 bases, with 10 bases separating them. The CDR3 is 11 amino acids. The germline CDR1 and CDR2 sequences are MNHNS and SASEGT. The chain uses TRBV6-1 and TRBJ2-1; the D is unclear. Sequenced input: CD8+ T cells sorted from blood. This TCR came from a child between 10 and 17 years old with CD3G deficiency. This CDR3 is CASSAALEQFF. The CDR3 nucleotides read TGTGCCAGCAGCGCAGCTTTGGAGCAGTTCTTC.